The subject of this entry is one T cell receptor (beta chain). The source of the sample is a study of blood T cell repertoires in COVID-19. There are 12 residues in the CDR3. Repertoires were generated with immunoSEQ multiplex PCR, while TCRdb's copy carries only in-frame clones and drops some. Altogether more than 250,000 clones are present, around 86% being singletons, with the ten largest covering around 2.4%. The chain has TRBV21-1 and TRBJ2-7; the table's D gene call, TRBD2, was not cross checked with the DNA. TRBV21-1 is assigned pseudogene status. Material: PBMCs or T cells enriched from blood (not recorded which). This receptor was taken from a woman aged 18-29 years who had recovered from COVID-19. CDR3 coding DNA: TGTGCCAGCAGCAAAGCCGACGGGGAGCAGTACTTC. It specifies CASSKADGEQYF.